The 6 T cell receptor beta chains reported below all come from one sample, sequenced in a study of OX40 agonist ivuxolimab in advanced cancers. Clones were read by immunoSEQ multiplex PCR, and TCRdb kept only the in-frame ones, dropping some. The top ten clones hold roughly 25% of a sample with fewer than 25,000 clones, 80% to 90% of them seen once. The specimen was CD4+ or CD8+ T cells sorted from blood, collected in a trial of the OX40 agonist ivuxolimab. These receptors were obtained from an adult with an advanced solid tumor such as melanoma, head and neck, liver or kidney cancer.

The rearrangement joins TRBV5-6 to TRBJ1-1, with 7 bases identical to TRBD1. V gave up 4 bases and J gave up 4 bases; unmatched junction bases: 10. The CDR3 length is 15 residues. Germline loops: CDR1 SGHDT, CDR2 YYEEEE. In DNA, the CDR3 is TGTGCCAGCAGCATACTGACAGGGTTTGGCACTGAAGCTTTCTTT. Translated: CASSILTGFGTEAFF.

This chain links TRBV25-1 with TRBJ1-5; D might be TRBD1 (5 bases). This CDR3 is built from 13 residues. The germline CDR1 and CDR2 sequences are MGHDK and SYGVNS. Trimming pared 5 bases from V and 6 bases from J, leaving 11 bases between. The CDR3 nucleotides read TGTGCCAGCAGTCAGGGAGGAGGTCAGCCCCAGCATTTT. Translating gives CASSQGGGQPQHF.

This chain joins TRBV29-1 and TRBJ2-7; D may be TRBD2 (6 bases). This CDR3 has 14 amino acids. Germline lookup yields CDR1 SQVTM and CDR2 ANQGSEA. With 6 bases removed from V and 0 bases from J, the gap between germline ends came to 15 bases. The CDR3 DNA sequence: TGCAGCGTCGGACCTGGGACTTCCTCCTACGAGCAGTACTTC. This codes for CSVGPGTSSYEQYF.

V usage is TRBV7-9 and J usage is TRBJ2-7, with 9 bases fitting TRBD1. Germline CDR1 is SEHNR and CDR2 is FQNEAQ (reference sequence). This CDR3 has 14 residues. The junction had 4 bases not matched to a gene; V was cut back by 1 base and J by 6 bases. CDR3 sequence (DNA): TGTGCCAGCAGCTTAGACAGGGGGCCTCCCGAGCAGTACTTC. It yields the protein CASSLDRGPPEQYF.

This sequence joins TRBV28 and TRBJ1-5; no clear D gene. This CDR3 contains 14 residues. CDR1 and CDR2 from the germline V gene are MDHEN and SYDVKM. The ends were cut back, 5 bases at V and 3 bases at J, with 11 bases in the middle. For the CDR3, the DNA is TGTGCCAGCAGTACCGGGCCGCTCAATCAGCCCCAGCATTTT. This codes for CASSTGPLNQPQHF.

This clone was observed a single time. The chain is built from TRBV27 and TRBJ2-3; D unclear. V lost 4 bases, J lost 1 base, and 12 bases lay in between. The CDR3 loop spans 15 amino acids. CDR1 and CDR2 (germline): MNHEY, SMNVEV (reference sequence). The DNA of the CDR3 is TGTGCCAGCAGTTCCCCAAGGGTGGGCACAGATACGCAGTATTTT. It encodes CASSSPRVGTDTQYF.